This TCR beta chain is drawn from a study of OX40 agonist ivuxolimab in advanced cancers. Study in general: Of mixed ages from about 20 to 85 and averaging around 60 years, the group was 65% to 85% male.

Germline V gene data show CDR1 as SGHAT and CDR2 as FQNNGV. The V gene lost 2 bases and the J gene lost 9 bases, with 14 bases spanning the gap. This CDR3 region has 13 residues. People who had autoimmune disease history or systemic immunosuppression were excluded. Blood was sampled at baseline, cycle 4 day 1, and cycle 7 day 1. Clones were read by immunoSEQ multiplex PCR, and TCRdb kept only the in-frame ones, dropping some. The sample has some 65,000 clones; about 90% are singletons. The J gene is TRBJ2-7, the V gene TRBV11-2; D perhaps matches TRBD1 (6 bases). This receptor was obtained from an adult with an advanced solid tumor such as melanoma, head and neck, liver or kidney cancer. The sequenced sample was CD4+ or CD8+ T cells sorted from blood, obtained in a trial of the OX40 agonist ivuxolimab. This CDR3 is CASSLKGGGGQYF. The CDR3 region has the DNA TGTGCCAGCAGCTTAAAAGGGGGTGGTGGGCAGTACTTC.